This section outlines one TCR beta chain sequence together with its context. What it recognizes is unknown. This entry belongs to a study of identical twins. Study findings and constraints: Weaker excess twin sharing was observed in beta out-of-frame sequences. For out-of-frame alpha sequences shared by twins, low generation probability was in excess.

TCRdb redid the calling of the 5' RACE reads with MiXCR, one entry per CDR3 protein. The repertoire holds 420,000 or so distinct CDR3 sequences, less than 20% seen once, with less than 15% in the top ten. The CDR3 is 12 amino acids. Trimming removed 6 bases from V and 7 bases from J, with 13 bases in between. The germline V gene encodes CDR1 SQVTM and CDR2 ANQGSEA. The sequence was collected from a man aged 45-60 years in good health. The sample taken for sequencing was naive T cells sorted from blood. V is TRBV29-1 and J is TRBJ2-1; D not resolved. The CDR3 coding sequence is TGCAGCGTCGGATGGATAGGGAATGAGCAGTTCTTC. Translating it yields CSVGWIGNEQFF.